A single sample is the source of the 5 T cell receptor beta chains below, sequenced in a study of OX40 agonist ivuxolimab in advanced cancers. Repertoires were generated with immunoSEQ multiplex PCR, while TCRdb's copy carries only in-frame clones and drops some. The table has roughly 67,000 clones, 82% seen once. The sample here was CD4+ or CD8+ T cells sorted from blood, taken in a trial of the OX40 agonist ivuxolimab. These receptors were obtained from an adult with an advanced solid tumor such as melanoma, head and neck, liver or kidney cancer.

This chain links TRBV2 with TRBJ2-3, with D tentatively TRBD2 (5 bases). The germline gives CDR1 SNHLY, CDR2 FYNNEI. This CDR3 spans 17 amino acids. Trimming took off 2 bases at V and 3 bases at J, with 18 bases between the two ends. For the CDR3, the DNA is TGTGCCAGCAGTGAAATCGGGGATGGGTTTTCGACAGATACGCAGTATTTT. This translates into CASSEIGDGFSTDTQYF.

The chain carries TRBV18 and TRBJ1-3, with TRBD1 as a possible D gene (6 bases). The V gene's germline CDR1 is KGHSH and CDR2 LQKENI. The V end was cut by 2 bases, the J end by 0 bases, with 17 bases between. This CDR3 is built from 18 residues. The CDR3 bases are TGTGCCAGCTCACCAGACGCCGGGACATCGACCTCTGGAAACACCATATATTTT. Protein sequence: CASSPDAGTSTSGNTIYF.

The V and J genes are TRBV19 and TRBJ1-4; D is possibly TRBD1 (6 bases). The V and J ends lost 6 bases and 3 bases respectively, with 17 bases between them. The germline V gene encodes CDR1 LNHDA and CDR2 SQIVND (reference sequence). The CDR3 totals 16 residues. CDR3 amino acids: CASRNRQAAANEKLFF. The CDR3 DNA is TGTGCCAGTAGAAACCGACAGGCCGCCGCTAATGAAAAACTGTTTTTT. Supplemented by reference TRBV19 and TRBJ1-4, the full variable domain reads DGGITQSPKYLFRKEGQNVTLSCEQNLNHDAMYWYRQDPGQGLRLIYYSQIVNDFQKGDIAEGYSVSREKKESFPLTVTSAQKNPTAFYLCASRNRQAAANEKLFFGSGTQLSVL.

J is TRBJ1-5 and V is TRBV4-1, with D hard to call. This CDR3 has 15 residues. V shed 3 bases and J shed 4 bases, with 13 bases lying between them. The germline V gene encodes CDR1 MGHRA and CDR2 YSYEKL. CDR3 sequence: CASSQPGRENQPQHF. The CDR3 region has the DNA TGCGCCAGCAGCCAGCCTGGACGGGAAAATCAGCCCCAGCATTTT.

This clone was seen only a few times. The J gene is TRBJ1-1, the V gene TRBV5-1; the D is unclear. V was pared by 1 base and J by 2 bases, with 12 bases between. The CDR3 contains 15 residues. The germline gives CDR1 SGHRS, CDR2 YFSETQ. The CDR3 is CASSLNVILNTEAFF. The CDR3, as DNA: TGCGCCAGCAGCTTGAATGTCATACTAAACACTGAAGCTTTCTTT.